This passage covers 17 T cell receptor beta chains from one sample sequenced in a study of shared clonotypes between healthy human individuals. The protocol was immunoSEQ multiplex PCR, while the TCRdb copy is restricted to in-frame clones and leaves out a portion. Of about 490,000 clones listed, around 80% are singletons. Material for sequencing was PBMCs. All receptors derive from a woman aged 40-49 years in good health. Some clones in this sample may be carry-over from other donors' samples.

CDR3 bases: TGTGCCAGCGGTACGCGGGCGGGTTCGCAGTACTTC. It yields the protein CASGTRAGSQYF. The chain joins TRBV6-5 to TRBJ2-5; possibly TRBD2 for D (5 bases). Deletions cut 8 bases from V and 11 bases from J, with 18 bases between. CDR3 length: 12 amino acids. CDR1 is MNHEY and CDR2 is SVGAGI in the germline V gene.

V is TRBV5-6 and J is TRBJ1-1; 7 bases are shared with TRBD1. Germline CDR1 and CDR2: SGHDT and YYEEEE. The CDR3 totals 17 residues. V lost 5 bases, J lost 5 bases, and 18 bases stayed unmatched. The CDR3 here is CASRRLLTGRRETEAFF. CDR3 DNA: TGTGCCAGCAGACGACTACTGACAGGGAGGAGGGAAACTGAAGCTTTCTTT. The full variable domain, with the rest looked up from reference TRBV5-6 and TRBJ1-1, is DAGVTQSPTHLIKTRGQQVTLRCSPKSGHDTVSWYQQALGQGPQFIFQYYEEEERQRGNFPDRFSGHQFPNYSSELNVNALLLGDSALYLCASRRLLTGRRETEAFFGQGTRLTVV.

The genes are TRBV2 and TRBJ2-5, with D tentatively TRBD1 (5 bases). Germline CDR1 and CDR2: SNHLY and FYNNEI. Trimming removed 4 bases from V and 1 base from J, with 7 bases in between. The CDR3 loop spans 13 amino acids. CDR3 sequence (DNA): TGTGCCAGCAGTGGGACAACCCAAGAGACCCAGTACTTC. Translated, it gives CASSGTTQETQYF.

The V and J genes are TRBV5-1 and TRBJ2-3, with 13 bases matching TRBD2. Looked up from germline, CDR1 is SGHRS and CDR2 is YFSETQ. V gave up 7 bases and J gave up 4 bases; unmatched junction bases: 12. The CDR3 runs 17 residues. The chain's CDR3 is CASGAGGLAGRSDTQYF. Here the CDR3 DNA reads TGCGCCAGCGGCGCCGGGGGACTAGCGGGAAGGTCAGATACGCAGTATTTT.

The chain has TRBV5-4 and TRBJ2-2; the D gene is possibly TRBD1 (6 bases). V was trimmed by 0 bases and J by 2 bases, leaving 11 bases between them. Germline V gene sequence: CDR1 SGHNT, CDR2 YYREEE (reference sequence). The CDR3 runs to 16 residues. The chain's CDR3 is CASSLAPGQNTGELFF. CDR3 nucleotides: TGTGCCAGCAGCTTGGCCCCGGGACAAAACACCGGGGAGCTGTTTTTT.

CDR3 residues: CAWRRGTYTEAFF. The DNA for the CDR3 is TGTGCCTGGAGGAGGGGGACTTACACTGAAGCTTTCTTT. The rearrangement links TRBV30 to TRBJ1-1, with a tentative D call TRBD1 (6 bases). V was shortened by 3 bases and J by 3 bases, with 11 bases between the two germline ends. The CDR3 has 13 amino acids. Germline V gene sequence: CDR1 GTSNPN, CDR2 SVGIG (reference sequence).

This sequence joins TRBV11-2 and TRBJ2-1; 10 positions match TRBD2. Germline V lookup: CDR1 SGHAT, CDR2 FQNNGV. V was clipped by 1 base and J by 2 bases; unmatched bases: 5. This CDR3 region has 17 residues. CDR3: CASSLGGTSATYNEQFF. The CDR3 DNA reads as TGTGCCAGCAGCTTAGGTGGGACTAGCGCCACCTACAATGAGCAGTTCTTC.

This chain joins TRBV11-1 and TRBJ1-2; D call uncertain. V gave up 0 bases and J gave up 4 bases, with 6 bases separating them. The CDR3 is 13 residues long. Germline CDR1 and CDR2: SGHAT and FQDESV (reference sequence). The DNA for the CDR3 is TGTGCCAGCAGCTTAGCAGGGATCTATGGCTACACCTTC. It translates to CASSLAGIYGYTF.

This clone was seen a single time. The chain's CDR3 is CASSARGGERGNNEQFF. In nucleotides, the CDR3 is TGTGCCAGCAGCGCCCGCGGGGGCGAGCGGGGCAACAATGAGCAGTTCTTC. V usage is TRBV21-1 and J usage is TRBJ2-1; TRBD2 was called by the table and not checked on the DNA. TRBV21-1 is labeled a pseudogene. The CDR3 covers 17 residues.

This clone was counted once. The chain joins TRBV19 to TRBJ1-1; 9 bases are a match to TRBD1. The CDR3 is made up of 13 amino acids. Trimming took 7 bases from V and 4 from J; bases not matched to a gene: 4. Germline V gives CDR1 LNHDA, CDR2 SQIVND (reference sequence). The CDR3 sequence: CASTSTGGTEAFF. DNA of the CDR3: TGTGCCAGTACCTCGACAGGGGGCACTGAAGCTTTCTTT.

This chain joins TRBV6-5 and TRBJ1-3; D not certain. CDR3 length equals 12 residues. Germline CDR1 MNHEY, CDR2 SVGAGI. The germline V and J ends were trimmed by 6 bases and 4 bases, with 7 bases remaining between them. Here the CDR3 reads CASRDAGNTIYF. In DNA, the CDR3 is TGTGCCAGCAGAGACGCCGGAAACACCATATATTTT.

This clone has more than one count but fewer than ten. This chain connects TRBV30 to TRBJ1-5; no clear D gene. The CDR3 covers 16 residues. V gave up 0 bases and J gave up 3 bases, with 15 bases separating them. Germline V gene sequence: CDR1 GTSNPN, CDR2 SVGIG (reference sequence). The CDR3 reads CAWSVQSGTYNQPQHF. Here the CDR3 DNA reads TGTGCCTGGAGTGTACAGTCCGGTACCTACAATCAGCCCCAGCATTTT.

Regarding this clone: At one end the junction does not follow the germline gene, possibly because of a read error. This chain uses TRBV11-3 with TRBJ2-1, with 7 nucleotides matching TRBD1. This CDR3 is 16 amino acids long. Germline V gene data show CDR1 as SGHNT and CDR2 as YENEEA. The CDR3 is CASSLDLGQTNNEQLF. The CDR3 nucleotides are TGTGCCAGCAGCTTAGACCTGGGACAGACTAACAATGAGCAGCTCTTC.

This rearrangement joins TRBV7-2 to TRBJ1-3; D ambiguous. V lost 1 base, J lost 4 bases, and 8 bases lay in between. The CDR3 consists of 14 residues. Germline CDR1 SGHTA, CDR2 FQGNSA. CDR3 coding DNA: TGTGCCAGCAGCTTAGGGACGGTCGGAAACACCATATATTTT. Translation gives CASSLGTVGNTIYF.

The chain joins TRBV13 to TRBJ2-1; 10 positions agree with TRBD2. The ends lost 1 base at V and 3 bases at J; junction bases unmatched: 15. CDR3 length: 20 residues. CDR1 PRHDT and CDR2 FYEKMQ come from the germline V gene (reference sequence). The CDR3: CASSLARWASGRVDYNEQFF. The CDR3 DNA reads as TGTGCCAGCAGCTTAGCCCGGTGGGCTAGCGGGAGAGTCGACTACAATGAGCAGTTCTTC.

On this clone: A far larger clone is only one base removed, so a read error is likely. V usage is TRBV5-6 and J usage is TRBJ1-2; 7 nucleotides line up with TRBD1. The CDR3 has 15 residues. Per the germline V gene, CDR1 is SGHDT and CDR2 is YYEEEE. The CDR3 is CAGSFGAGGNYGYTF. DNA of the CDR3: TGTGCCGGCAGCTTCGGGGCAGGGGGAAACTATGGCTACACCTTC.

This clone was recorded a few times. The genes are TRBV29-1 and TRBJ2-1; the match to TRBD2 covers 12 bases. The CDR3 runs to 17 residues. V dropped 3 bases and J dropped 8; count of bases not matched to a gene: 14. Per the germline V gene, CDR1 is SQVTM and CDR2 is ANQGSEA. The CDR3 DNA sequence: TGCAGCGTTGATTCGCTAGCGGGAGGGCCTAGGGGCCATGAGCAGTTCTTC. Protein: CSVDSLAGGPRGHEQFF.